This T cell receptor beta chain comes out of a study of T-cell reconstitution after alpha-beta-depleted transplantation in children. General study results and limits: As was reported, about two months after transplant, alpha-beta T cells came from several hundred expanded graft clones.

V lost 5 bases, J lost 9 bases, and 1 base stayed unmatched. The CDR3 has 12 amino acids. From germline, CDR1 is MGHRA and CDR2 YSYEKL. This clonotype has ten or more counts. Its specificity is unknown. For TCRbeta, the library was prepared with unique molecular identifiers. TCRdb fed the PCR reads into MiXCR, producing one record per CDR3 protein. This sample yields roughly 150,000 distinct CDR3 sequences, of which over 8.5% are seen a single time; approximately 13% belongs to the top ten. Here the sequenced sample was PBMCs, taken before TCRalphabeta/CD19-depleted stem cell transplant. The clonotype was recovered from a boy aged 2 to 9 with acute myeloid leukemia, due to receive a stem cell transplant. This chain joins TRBV4-1 and TRBJ1-6; 7 bases are shared with TRBD1. Here the CDR3 reads CASSRGPSPLHF. Written as DNA, the CDR3 is TGCGCCAGCAGCAGGGGGCCTTCACCCCTCCACTTT.